This entry lists 21 T cell receptor beta chains sequenced from one sample in a study of T cell changes during pregnancy in multiple sclerosis. The assay was immunoSEQ multiplex PCR, and TCRdb's table has in-frame clones only and misses some. The repertoire holds under 50,000 clones, with 90% to 95% as singletons. The sample was CD8+ T cells from peripheral blood mononuclear cells, taken in the first trimester of pregnancy. The receptors originated from a female donor with multiple sclerosis, enrolled in a pregnancy study.

J is TRBJ2-1 and V is TRBV10-3; TRBD2 matches 13 bases. The germline CDR1 and CDR2 sequences are ENHRY and SYGVKD. Germline trimming cut 7 bases from V and 3 bases from J; bases unmatched to any gene: 3. This CDR3 has 15 amino acids. CDR3 DNA sequence: TGTGCCATCACCCGGACTAGCGGGAGCTACAATGAGCAGTTCTTC. Translation: CAITRTSGSYNEQFF.

J is TRBJ2-7 and V is TRBV19, with 10 bases matching TRBD1. The CDR3 runs 15 residues. Germline V gene lookup returns CDR1 LNHDA and CDR2 SQIVND (reference sequence). Trimming took 8 bases from V and 5 from J; bases not matched to a gene: 12. The CDR3 protein is CASRRMTGGPHEQYF. In DNA form, the CDR3 reads TGTGCCAGTCGTCGGATGACAGGGGGCCCACACGAGCAGTACTTC.

This clone was seen a single time. The chain recombines TRBV19 with TRBJ2-1; 7 positions match TRBD2. The CDR3 extends over 14 amino acids. Germline lookup yields CDR1 LNHDA and CDR2 SQIVND (reference sequence). V gave up 5 bases and J gave up 8 bases; unmatched junction bases: 9. The CDR3 nucleotides are TGTGCCAGTAGTGCCCTCGGACTAGTCGATGAGCAGTTCTTC. It translates to CASSALGLVDEQFF. The full variable domain, with the rest looked up from reference TRBV19 and TRBJ2-1, is DGGITQSPKYLFRKEGQNVTLSCEQNLNHDAMYWYRQDPGQGLRLIYYSQIVNDFQKGDIAEGYSVSREKKESFPLTVTSAQKNPTAFYLCASSALGLVDEQFFGPGTRLTVL.

V is TRBV4-1 and J is TRBJ1-2; possibly TRBD1 for D (5 bases). There are 18 residues in the CDR3. V was shortened by 0 bases and J by 2 bases, with 19 bases between the two germline ends. The germline CDR1 and CDR2 sequences are MGHRA and YSYEKL. CDR3 in amino acids: CASSQEKLFSEGNYGYTF. The CDR3 DNA is TGCGCCAGCAGCCAAGAAAAACTATTTTCGGAGGGGAACTATGGCTACACCTTC.

The chain is built from TRBV27 and TRBJ1-6, with D perhaps TRBD1 (5 bases). Between the trimmed V and J ends, which lost 6 bases and 13 bases, there was a span of 19 bases. The CDR3 length is 14 residues. CDR1 is MNHEY, CDR2 SMNVEV, per germline (reference sequence). CDR3 nucleotides: TGTGCCAGCAGCCTGGACGGGGGAGGTTGGCCCCTCCACTTT. This sequence encodes CASSLDGGGWPLHF.

The chain combines TRBV4-3 with TRBJ2-1, with D unresolved. The CDR3 is 14 amino acids. Germline-derived CDR1 and CDR2 are LGHNA and YSLEER. Trimming shortened V by 0 bases and J by 0 bases, and 3 bases separated the two germline ends. The CDR3 bases are TGCGCCAGCAGCCAAGATTACTCCTACAATGAGCAGTTCTTC. Its translation is CASSQDYSYNEQFF.

The chain combines TRBV7-2 with TRBJ2-1; tentatively, D is TRBD2 (5 bases). V dropped 1 base and J dropped 7 bases, with 23 bases sitting between them. The CDR3 is 18 amino acids. The germline gives CDR1 SGHTA, CDR2 FQGNSA. As DNA, the CDR3 is TGTGCCAGCAGCTTAGATTCCCTCGGCGGCGCAACGGGGAATGAGCAGTTCTTC. The encoded protein is CASSLDSLGGATGNEQFF. Based on the CDR3 plus reference TRBV7-2 and TRBJ2-1, the full variable domain is GAGVSQSPSNKVTEKGKDVELRCDPISGHTALYWYRQSLGQGLEFLIYFQGNSAPDKSGLPSDRFSAERTGGSVSTLTIQRTQQEDSAVYLCASSLDSLGGATGNEQFFGPGTRLTVL.

The gene calls are TRBV9 and TRBJ1-1, with 10 bases fitting TRBD1. The CDR3 loop spans 15 amino acids. Germline lookup yields CDR1 SGDLS and CDR2 YYNGEE. Trimming cost V 4 bases and J 3 bases; bases outside gene matches: 6. CDR3 in amino acids: CASSTAGTGDTEAFF. CDR3 coding DNA: TGTGCCAGCAGCACAGCCGGGACAGGGGACACTGAAGCTTTCTTT.

The V gene is TRBV5-4, the J gene TRBJ2-5; D might be TRBD1 (5 bases). CDR3 length equals 15 residues. Deletions cut 1 base from V and 3 bases from J, with 13 bases between. Germline CDR1 SGHNT, CDR2 YYREEE (reference sequence). This CDR3 is CASSLKGMREETQYF. CDR3 nucleotide sequence: TGTGCCAGCAGCTTGAAGGGGATGAGAGAAGAGACCCAGTACTTC.

The rearrangement joins TRBV2 to TRBJ2-6, with 13 bases identical to TRBD2. Germline CDR1 SNHLY, CDR2 FYNNEI. Trimming cost V 6 bases and J 1 base; bases outside gene matches: 3. This CDR3 is built from 17 residues. As DNA, the CDR3 is TGTGCCAGCAGGGGACTAGCGGGAACGTCTGGGGCCAACGTCCTGACTTTC. Its translation is CASRGLAGTSGANVLTF. The full variable domain, its missing parts supplied by reference TRBV2 and TRBJ2-6, is EPEVTQTPSHQVTQMGQEVILRCVPISNHLYFYWYRQILGQKVEFLVSFYNNEISEKSEIFDDQFSVERPDGSNFTLKIRSTKLEDSAMYFCASRGLAGTSGANVLTFGAGSRLTVL.

This clone was picked up one time. The chain's CDR3 is CASSSRGRGPSRETQYF. CDR3 DNA sequence: TGTGCCAGCAGCTCACGTGGGCGGGGTCCTTCGCGGGAGACCCAGTACTTC. This rearrangement joins TRBV13 to TRBJ2-5, with D possibly being TRBD2 (6 bases). This CDR3 contains 17 residues. Trimming removed 4 bases at V and 5 bases at J, with 23 bases between. The germline CDR1 and CDR2 sequences are PRHDT and FYEKMQ (reference sequence).

The chain has TRBV5-1 and TRBJ1-1; maybe TRBD1 (5 bases). V gave up 3 bases and J gave up 3 bases, with 12 bases separating them. Germline lookup yields CDR1 SGHRS and CDR2 YFSETQ. CDR3 length equals 14 residues. The CDR3 region has the DNA TGCGCCAGCAGCTGGGGGGGGGAGTACACTGAAGCTTTCTTT. This sequence encodes CASSWGGEYTEAFF.

This chain links TRBV29-1 with TRBJ1-2; D might be TRBD1 (5 bases). CDR1 and CDR2 (germline): SQVTM, ANQGSEA. The V end was cut by 7 bases, the J end by 3 bases, with 15 bases between. The CDR3 consists of 13 residues. CDR3 coding DNA: TGCAGCGGACGGGGGATTAGAGACTATGGCTACACCTTC. The encoded protein is CSGRGIRDYGYTF.

This chain joins TRBV11-2 and TRBJ2-7; the D gene is possibly TRBD2 (6 bases). CDR1 and CDR2 from the germline V gene are SGHAT and FQNNGV. CDR3 size: 13 residues. V was trimmed by 1 base and J by 3 bases, leaving 7 bases between them. The CDR3 nucleotides read TGTGCCAGCAGCTTAGGGAGGGGCTACGAGCAGTACTTC. Protein: CASSLGRGYEQYF. Full variable domain (outside the CDR3, taken from reference TRBV11-2 and TRBJ2-7): EAGVAQSPRYKIIEKRQSVAFWCNPISGHATLYWYQQILGQGPKLLIQFQNNGVVDDSQLPKDRFSAERLKGVDSTLKIQPAKLEDSAVYLCASSLGRGYEQYFGPGTRLTVT.

The sample holds one count of this clone. The chain is built from TRBV7-2 and TRBJ2-1; the match to TRBD2 covers 14 bases. V shed 4 bases and J 4 bases; nucleotides not matched to a gene: 3. CDR1 is SGHTA, CDR2 FQGNSA, per germline. This CDR3 region has 16 residues. This CDR3 reads CASSSGLAGVYNEQFF. Written as DNA, the CDR3 is TGTGCCAGCAGCTCGGGACTAGCGGGAGTGTACAATGAGCAGTTCTTC. Full variable domain (remainder filled in from reference TRBV7-2 and TRBJ2-1): GAGVSQSPSNKVTEKGKDVELRCDPISGHTALYWYRQSLGQGLEFLIYFQGNSAPDKSGLPSDRFSAERTGGSVSTLTIQRTQQEDSAVYLCASSSGLAGVYNEQFFGPGTRLTVL.

The chain joins TRBV6-4 to TRBJ2-1, with D perhaps matching TRBD2 (5 bases). Germline V gives CDR1 MRHNA, CDR2 SNTAGT. This CDR3 spans 16 amino acids. Trimming pared 4 bases from V and 0 bases from J, leaving 13 bases between. CDR3 residues: CASSVGGGSSYNEQFF. As DNA, the CDR3 is TGTGCCAGCAGTGTTGGAGGAGGCAGCTCCTACAATGAGCAGTTCTTC.

In this sample, this clone turned up once. This chain joins TRBV27 and TRBJ2-3; perhaps TRBD2 as D (6 bases). V lost 8 bases to trimming and J lost 5 bases, with 8 bases between them. The CDR3 contains 11 residues. Germline values: CDR1 MNHEY, CDR2 SMNVEV (reference sequence). DNA of the CDR3: TGTGCCAGCCGGCGGGGAGATACGCAGTATTTT. Translated: CASRRGDTQYF.

The V call is TRBV30, the J call TRBJ2-7; 9 bases are shared with TRBD2. This CDR3 spans 15 amino acids. V trimming: 3 bases; J trimming: 1 base; junction bases outside the gene matches: 7. The germline V gene has CDR1 GTSNPN and CDR2 SVGIG (reference sequence). The CDR3 region is CAWRSMSGGSYEQYF. Here the CDR3 DNA reads TGTGCCTGGAGGTCTATGAGCGGGGGGTCCTACGAGCAGTACTTC.

In this sample, this clone turned up once. This chain connects TRBV9 to TRBJ2-2, with no clear D. Germline V CDR1 and CDR2: SGDLS, YYNGEE. V lost 0 bases and J lost 1, with 7 bases in between. The length of the CDR3 is 15 residues. CDR3 amino acids: CASSVDPGNTGELFF. In nucleotides, the CDR3 is TGTGCCAGCAGCGTAGACCCAGGGAACACCGGGGAGCTGTTTTTT.

The V gene is TRBV7-9, the J gene TRBJ1-1; D might be TRBD1 (5 bases). The CDR3 spans 14 residues. Germline CDR1 reads SEHNR; CDR2 reads FQNEAQ (reference sequence). Trimming shortened V by 6 bases and J by 1 base, and 12 bases separated the two germline ends. In nucleotides, the CDR3 is TGTGCCAGCAGTCGTTCGACAGAGAACACTGAAGCTTTCTTT. Its protein product is CASSRSTENTEAFF.

V is TRBV29-1 and J is TRBJ2-2; 8 bases align to TRBD2. Trimming at V came to 4 bases and at J to 0 bases, leaving 7 bases not matched to a gene. In germline, CDR1 is SQVTM, CDR2 ANQGSEA. This CDR3 is 16 amino acids long. For the CDR3, the DNA is TGCAGCGTTGTAGCGGGGCAGTTCGCGAACACCGGGGAGCTGTTTTTT. The encoded protein is CSVVAGQFANTGELFF.